A selection of T cell receptor beta chains follows, all from one sample in a study of ipilimumab plus nivolumab after autologous stem cell transplantation. Sequenced by immunoSEQ multiplex PCR; TCRdb stores in-frame clones only, minus some. The sample consists of 680 or so clones, roughly 71% of them appearing once. This specimen consisted of PBMCs, obtained in a trial of ipilimumab plus nivolumab as post-transplant consolidation. All receptors come from a male donor with multiple myeloma. CDR3s include the opening cysteine and the closing phenylalanine or tryptophan.

TRBV19 | CASSMSSGAYNEQFF
TRBV10-3 | CAISDTSYEQYF
TRBV5-1 | CASSISGGSGEKLFF
TRBV19 | CASSLSGTGFNEQFF
TRBV30 | CAWSAYRENTEAFF
TRBV19 | CASSIRDPSNQPQHF
TRBV5-8 | CASSRDIQAEAFF
TRBV5-4 | CASSLGRAQETQYF
TRBV7-2 | CASSPHDSGDEQFF
TRBV6-1 | CASSEILAGGPRNEQFF
TRBV2 | CASKRQGYDEQFF
TRBV21-1 | CASSKPRQGSNQPQHF
TRBV4-3 | CASSQEHSEASFGYTF
TRBV6-6 | CASSYSAGQETQYF
TRBV4-1 | CASSSRAVGTNGYTF
TRBV5-1 | CASRISGTSGTDTQYF
TRBV19 | CASSIGGTSGTEQFF
TRBV28 | CASSLQDNNEQFF
TRBV30 | CAWSFGLAFDEQFF
TRBV18 | CASSPMSNTEAFF
TRBV15 | CATSREASGSYEQYF
TRBV6-6 | CASSPVAGVAGNTIYF
TRBV19 | CASSPIQREGQGGQFF
TRBV19 | CASSISRLETQYF
TRBV19 | CASSKDRGDEQFF
TRBV5-1 | CASSSLAGVSYEQYF
TRBV20-1 | CSASYWAEAFF
TRBV2 | CASTPGYNEQFF
TRBV15 | CATSGTGGREQYF
TRBV19 | CASSTPSQGRHQPQHF
TRBV6-1 | CASSPTGGSGNTIYF
TRBV6-6 | CASSYSTGGGKTQYF
TRBV7-9 | CASSESRNTEAFF
TRBV5-6 | CASILVNRKTYGYTF
TRBV6-5 | CASSYSAAQETQYF
TRBV15 | CATSRDNRLANTGELFF
TRBV11-2 | CASSLDRSIYEQYF
TRBV10-1 | CASSRRGSRKTYGYTF
TRBV11-2 | CASSLVGVEAVEAFF
TRBV4-1 | CASSPTTGEDTDTQYF
TRBV7-2 | CASSLIRSGLLSQETQYF
TRBV29-1 | CSARPTSGNEQFF
TRBV27 | CASSLSLQGLNYGYTF
TRBV5-1 | CASSLAGAGGGDTQYF
TRBV1 | CTSSHQSGLDQKPEQYF
TRBV19 | CASSIYLAGSSYNEQFF
TRBV6-1 | CASSEETAYNEQFF
TRBV5-1 | CASSLLGQIYGYTF
TRBV5-1 | CASSLAPRGTDTQYF
TRBV28 | CASSFVGTAVDTQYF
TRBV6-6 | CASSTGDEQYF
TRBV11-1 | CASSFDTYQETQYF
TRBV19 | CASSISGRANEQFF
TRBV5-4 | CASSIGLWAPGGNYGYTF
TRBV19 | CASSIGASTDTQYF
TRBV11-1 | CASSPTSGSSYNEQFF